Below are 27 T cell receptor beta chains sequenced from a single sample in a study of cytomegalovirus exposure and HLA in healthy donors (dated by TCRdb to 2016 to 2017). Library preparation employed the immunoSEQ multiplex PCR assay. For the multiplex PCR, a mixture combining 60 forward primers for TCR Vbeta segments and 13 reverse primers for TCR Jbeta segments was used. Entries here come from immuneACCESS through TCRdb and include only in-frame sequences with V and J called. Some clones fail to appear in such tables; in the studies checked, an unresolved V gene covers under half of the shortfall, and the cause of the remainder is unknown. The table for this sample lists about 110,000 clones; approximately 83% of them were counted only once. Approximately 1.8% of the sample is taken by the ten largest. The sample consisted of PBMCs. The receptor set was obtained from a man between 35 and 55 years old in good health and CMV-seronegative.

The chain couples TRBV10-3 to TRBJ2-7; 9 bases line up with TRBD1. Germline CDR1 is ENHRY and CDR2 is SYGVKD. With 7 bases clipped from V and 5 bases from J, the junction kept 6 bases outside the gene matches. The CDR3 contains 13 residues. CDR3: CAIMPGQGNEQYV. CDR3 DNA: TGTGCCATCATGCCGGGACAGGGAAACGAGCAGTACGTC.

This chain connects TRBV5-8 to TRBJ2-7; 10 bases agree with TRBD1. CDR1 and CDR2 from the germline V gene are SGHTS and YDEGEE. Trimming cost V 1 base and J 1 base; bases outside gene matches: 2. This CDR3 spans 15 amino acids. Here the CDR3 DNA reads TGTGCCAGCAGCTTGCTGGGACAGGGGTCCTACGAGCAGTACTTC. It yields the protein CASSLLGQGSYEQYF. The variable domain in full, completed from reference TRBV5-8 and TRBJ2-7, reads EAGVTQSPTHLIKTRGQQATLRCSPISGHTSVYWYQQALGLGLQFLLWYDEGEERNRGNFPPRFSGRQFPNYSSELNVNALELEDSALYLCASSLLGQGSYEQYFGPGTRLTVT.

The table lists this clone with a count of one. This chain uses TRBV5-4 with TRBJ2-3, with 9 positions matching TRBD1. In germline, CDR1 is SGHNT, CDR2 YYREEE (reference sequence). J was trimmed by 4 bases and V by 4 bases; bases with no gene match: 10. The CDR3 has 16 residues. The CDR3 nucleotides read TGTGCCAGCAGCGACCACAGGGGGCAGGGCCCAGATACGCAGTATTTT. Its translation: CASSDHRGQGPDTQYF.

V gene TRBV28 combines with J gene TRBJ2-7; 8 bases match TRBD1. Germline CDR1 and CDR2: MDHEN and SYDVKM. The trim removed 9 bases at V and 3 bases at J, leaving 7 bases unmatched. The CDR3 sequence is 13 residues long. CDR3 DNA sequence: TGTGCCAGTAGAGGACAGGGAAACTACGAGCAGTACTTC. Its protein is CASRGQGNYEQYF.

CDR3: CASSPYRGPYGYTF. In DNA form, the CDR3 reads TGTGCCAGCTCACCTTACAGGGGCCCCTATGGCTACACCTTC. V gene TRBV18 combines with J gene TRBJ1-2; 7 bases match TRBD1. The germline V gene has CDR1 KGHSH and CDR2 LQKENI. This CDR3 contains 14 residues. Trimming cost V 3 bases and J 4 bases; bases outside gene matches: 5.

The V and J genes are TRBV12-5 and TRBJ1-2, with 8 bases aligning to TRBD1. J lost 3 bases, V lost 2 bases, and 14 bases had no gene match. CDR3 length equals 18 residues. Germline V gene data show CDR1 as LGHNT and CDR2 as FRNRAP. Here the CDR3 reads CASGLTGPDRGSHYGYTF. CDR3 nucleotide sequence: TGTGCTAGTGGTTTGACGGGACCTGACAGGGGATCACACTATGGCTACACCTTC.

V gene TRBV19 combines with J gene TRBJ1-2; 10 bases map to TRBD1. V was clipped by 7 bases and J by 6 bases; unmatched bases: 14. Germline CDR1 and CDR2: LNHDA and SQIVND (reference sequence). The CDR3 is 16 residues long. CDR3 sequence reads: CASTLSLTGGDHGYTF. CDR3 coding DNA: TGTGCCAGTACCCTTTCCCTGACAGGGGGCGACCATGGCTACACCTTC.

The chain combines TRBV5-1 with TRBJ2-1; 11 positions match TRBD2. This CDR3 comprises 15 residues. Germline V CDR1 and CDR2: SGHRS, YFSETQ. Trimming took 4 bases from V and 9 from J; bases not matched to a gene: 9. CDR3 residues: CASSAGLAGRGEQFF. Written as DNA, the CDR3 is TGCGCCAGCAGCGCCGGACTAGCGGGTCGGGGTGAGCAGTTCTTC.

CDR3 loop: CASSLSGEKLFF. Here the CDR3 DNA reads TGTGCCAGCAGTTTGTCCGGTGAAAAACTGTTTTTT. The chain is built from TRBV28 and TRBJ1-4, with D unclear. V lost 3 bases, J lost 7 bases, and 6 bases lay in between. The CDR3 consists of 12 residues. CDR1 and CDR2 from the germline V gene are MDHEN and SYDVKM.

The chain is built from TRBV18 and TRBJ1-6, with a tentative D call TRBD1 (5 bases). The V and J ends lost 3 bases and 6 bases respectively, with 6 bases between them. This CDR3 spans 13 amino acids. The germline V gene has CDR1 KGHSH and CDR2 LQKENI. This CDR3 is CASSPGGNSPLHF. Here the CDR3 DNA reads TGTGCCAGCTCACCGGGGGGTAATTCACCCCTCCACTTT.

The chain joins TRBV19 to TRBJ2-1; possibly TRBD1 for D (5 bases). In germline, CDR1 is LNHDA, CDR2 SQIVND (reference sequence). V lost 3 bases and J 0 bases, leaving 12 bases between the germline ends. The CDR3 contains 16 residues. The CDR3 loop is CASSIPGMSSYNEQFF. The CDR3 DNA sequence: TGTGCCAGTAGTATCCCAGGGATGAGCTCCTACAATGAGCAGTTCTTC.

There are a few counts of this clone. This sequence joins TRBV7-9 and TRBJ2-1; D is possibly TRBD1 (5 bases). V was cut by 6 bases and J by 9 bases, with 12 bases left in between. CDR1 and CDR2 (germline): SEHNR, FQNEAQ (reference sequence). There are 12 residues in the CDR3. The CDR3 DNA follows: TGTGCCAGCAGGACGACAGTGGGTGAGCAGTTCTTC. Its translation: CASRTTVGEQFF.

A few counts support this clone. The chain has TRBV19 and TRBJ1-3, with D uncertain. V dropped 3 bases and J dropped 4 bases, with 10 bases sitting between them. The CDR3 contains 14 residues. Germline V gives CDR1 LNHDA, CDR2 SQIVND (reference sequence). The CDR3 DNA sequence: TGTGCCAGTAGTATTGGAACAGCCGGAAACACCATATATTTT. Its protein is CASSIGTAGNTIYF. Supplemented by reference TRBV19 and TRBJ1-3, the full variable domain reads DGGITQSPKYLFRKEGQNVTLSCEQNLNHDAMYWYRQDPGQGLRLIYYSQIVNDFQKGDIAEGYSVSREKKESFPLTVTSAQKNPTAFYLCASSIGTAGNTIYFGEGSWLTVV.

The V call is TRBV19, the J call TRBJ1-5; possibly TRBD1 for D (5 bases). This CDR3 is built from 15 residues. Germline V gives CDR1 LNHDA, CDR2 SQIVND (reference sequence). Trimming stripped 6 bases from V and 1 base from J, with 13 bases between. The CDR3 region has the DNA TGTGCCAGTAGGATCCAGGGAAAGAGCAATCAGCCCCAGCATTTT. As protein: CASRIQGKSNQPQHF.

This clone was observed a few times. This sequence joins TRBV5-1 and TRBJ1-3; TRBD1 aligns across 8 bases. J lost 4 bases, V lost 2 bases, and 2 bases had no gene match. CDR3 size: 14 residues. Per the germline V gene, CDR1 is SGHRS and CDR2 is YFSETQ. The CDR3 loop is CASSFGQGGNTIYF. Written as DNA, the CDR3 is TGCGCCAGCAGCTTTGGACAGGGAGGAAACACCATATATTTT.

The gene calls are TRBV9 and TRBJ1-4; D is perhaps TRBD1 (6 bases). CDR1 is SGDLS, CDR2 YYNGEE, per germline. V gave up 0 bases and J gave up 5 bases, with 11 bases separating them. CDR3 size: 15 residues. CDR3 sequence (DNA): TGTGCCAGCAGCGTAGAAACAGGGAGCAATGAAAAACTGTTTTTT. Encoded protein: CASSVETGSNEKLFF. The variable domain in full, with the rest retrieved from reference TRBV9 and TRBJ1-4, is DSGVTQTPKHLITATGQRVTLRCSPRSGDLSVYWYQQSLDQGLQFLIQYYNGEERAKGNILERFSAQQFPDLHSELNLSSLELGDSALYFCASSVETGSNEKLFFGSGTQLSVL.

The rearrangement links TRBV6-5 to TRBJ1-6; 9 bases match TRBD1. This CDR3 comprises 15 residues. Trimming took 5 bases from V and 3 from J; bases not matched to a gene: 2. CDR1 is MNHEY, CDR2 SVGAGI, per germline. The chain's CDR3 is CASSRDRVYNSPLHF. The CDR3, as DNA: TGTGCCAGCAGTCGGGACAGGGTCTATAATTCACCCCTCCACTTT.

The chain combines TRBV5-1 with TRBJ2-1; D possibly corresponds to TRBD2 (6 bases). This CDR3 spans 16 amino acids. CDR1 and CDR2 (germline): SGHRS, YFSETQ. V lost 4 bases and J lost 4, with 18 bases in between. CDR3 bases: TGCGCCAGCAGCCGCCTGGAGGGTTTCGAGTACAATGAGCAGTTCTTC. Its protein is CASSRLEGFEYNEQFF. The entire variable domain, with the rest obtained from reference TRBV5-1 and TRBJ2-1, is as follows: KAGVTQTPRYLIKTRGQQVTLSCSPISGHRSVSWYQQTPGQGLQFLFEYFSETQRNKGNFPGRFSGRQFSNSRSEMNVSTLELGDSALYLCASSRLEGFEYNEQFFGPGTRLTVL.

In nucleotides, the CDR3 is TGTGCCAGCAGTACGGGGGTCAATTCACCCCTCCACTTT. Amino acid sequence: CASSTGVNSPLHF. V and J are TRBV28 and TRBJ1-6; tentatively, D is TRBD1 (5 bases). The ends were cut back, 5 bases at V and 7 bases at J, with 9 bases in the middle. The CDR3 covers 13 residues. CDR1 MDHEN and CDR2 SYDVKM come from the germline V gene.

This clone was observed a handful of times. CDR3 nucleotide sequence: TGTGCCAGCAGTGAACAGGGGGCGGGCGGGGAGCTGTTTTTT. Translating it yields CASSEQGAGGELFF. The rearrangement joins TRBV2 to TRBJ2-2; 8 bases match TRBD1. The CDR3 contains 14 residues. Looked up from germline, CDR1 is SNHLY and CDR2 is FYNNEI. The V segment lost 2 bases and the J segment 7 bases; nucleotides outside the gene matches: 3. Together with reference TRBV2 and TRBJ2-2, the CDR3 gives the full variable domain: EPEVTQTPSHQVTQMGQEVILRCVPISNHLYFYWYRQILGQKVEFLVSFYNNEISEKSEIFDDQFSVERPDGSNFTLKIRSTKLEDSAMYFCASSEQGAGGELFFGEGSRLTVL.

V usage is TRBV5-4 and J usage is TRBJ2-3; perhaps TRBD2 as D (5 bases). V shed 0 bases and J shed 2 bases, with 7 bases lying between them. Germline V gene data show CDR1 as SGHNT and CDR2 as YYREEE (reference sequence). The CDR3 has 14 amino acids. The CDR3 region has the DNA TGTGCCAGCAGCTTGGAGCGGACCACAGATACGCAGTATTTT. It encodes CASSLERTTDTQYF.

The V call is TRBV6-6, the J call TRBJ2-5, with a possible D match to TRBD1 (6 bases). Germline V gene lookup returns CDR1 MNHNY and CDR2 SVGAGI (reference sequence). The CDR3 runs to 15 residues. Trimming cost V 0 bases and J 5 bases, with 13 bases left between them. The CDR3 bases are TGTGCCAGCAGTTACTCGACAGGACGTACCGAGACCCAGTACTTC. Encoded protein: CASSYSTGRTETQYF.

The genes are TRBV25-1 and TRBJ2-3, with TRBD1 matching 7 bases. The CDR3 runs 14 residues. J gave up 1 base and V 5 bases, and 3 bases lay outside the gene matches. From germline, CDR1 is MGHDK and CDR2 SYGVNS. The CDR3 loop reads CASSTGQGTDTQYF. DNA of the CDR3: TGTGCCAGCAGTACCGGACAGGGCACAGATACGCAGTATTTT.

This chain joins TRBV7-2 and TRBJ1-2; perhaps TRBD1 as D (5 bases). CDR1 is SGHTA and CDR2 is FQGNSA in the germline V gene. The V gene lost 5 bases and the J gene lost 2 bases, with 12 bases spanning the gap. This CDR3 is built from 14 residues. CDR3 DNA: TGTGCCAGCAGCCCCGGGGAGGGGAACTATGGCTACACCTTC. It is translated as CASSPGEGNYGYTF.

CDR3 residues: CASQKIPGETEAFF. DNA for the CDR3: TGTGCCAGCCAAAAAATACCAGGGGAAACTGAAGCTTTCTTT. This chain joins TRBV6-1 and TRBJ1-1, with D perhaps TRBD1 (6 bases). The length of the CDR3 is 14 residues. Trimming shortened V by 8 bases and J by 5 bases, and 18 bases separated the two germline ends. Germline CDR1 MNHNS, CDR2 SASEGT.

The chain joins TRBV6-5 to TRBJ2-7, with 12 nucleotides matching TRBD2. The CDR3 covers 14 residues. V shed 7 bases, J shed 3 bases, and the junction held 4 bases outside the gene matches. The germline gives CDR1 MNHEY, CDR2 SVGAGI. The CDR3 protein is CASKLAGGFYEQYF. For the CDR3, the DNA is TGTGCCAGCAAACTAGCGGGGGGATTCTACGAGCAGTACTTC.

The rearrangement joins TRBV6-1 to TRBJ1-1; D is unclear. Germline V CDR1 and CDR2: MNHNS, SASEGT. V lost 7 bases and J lost 11, with 23 bases in between. The CDR3 loop spans 14 amino acids. The CDR3 DNA sequence: TGTGCCAGCACCTTCTGGCGGGAACGAGGGTGGGCTTTCTTT. It yields the protein CASTFWRERGWAFF.